A single sample is the source of the 30 T cell receptor beta chains below, sequenced in a study of T cells after posttransplantation cyclophosphamide. Clones were sequenced by immunoSEQ multiplex PCR, and TCRdb holds only the in-frame ones, with some missing. Among about 42,000 clones listed, less than 95% were seen once. Busulfan-fludarabine conditioning, marrow transplant, and cyclophosphamide on days +3 and +4 were administered. The source was PBMCs, collected 60 to 65 days after allogeneic stem cell transplant with posttransplant cyclophosphamide. All receptors derive from a male patient aged 60-70 years who received an allogeneic stem cell transplant from a related donor and was CMV-positive. Some T cells may have originated in the graft donor.

J is TRBJ1-3 and V is TRBV27; D is uncertain. V was cut by 3 bases and J by 2 bases, with 5 bases left in between. Germline values: CDR1 MNHEY, CDR2 SMNVEV (reference sequence). The CDR3 is made up of 13 amino acids. The CDR3 here is CASSLAAGNTIYF. The CDR3 DNA reads TGTGCCAGCAGTTTGGCGGCTGGAAACACCATATATTTT.

The CDR3 loop is CASSPKGQGDGYGYTF. DNA of the CDR3: TGCGCCAGCAGCCCTAAAGGACAGGGAGATGGGTATGGCTACACCTTC. The rearrangement joins TRBV4-1 to TRBJ1-2; 8 bases match TRBD1. Germline trimming cut 4 bases from V and 5 bases from J; bases unmatched to any gene: 12. CDR1 and CDR2 (germline): MGHRA, YSYEKL. This CDR3 is 16 amino acids long.

The chain joins TRBV2 to TRBJ2-2; the match to TRBD2 covers 7 bases. Per germline, CDR1 SNHLY and CDR2 FYNNEI. The junction had 5 bases not matched to a gene; V was cut back by 3 bases and J by 4 bases. The CDR3 totals 15 residues. The CDR3 loop reads CASSEAGGGTGELFF. The CDR3 DNA is TGTGCCAGCAGTGAGGCAGGCGGGGGCACCGGGGAGCTGTTTTTT.

This clone was recorded once. V usage is TRBV19 and J usage is TRBJ1-2, with D possibly matching TRBD1 (6 bases). The CDR3 totals 16 residues. Germline V gene lookup returns CDR1 LNHDA and CDR2 SQIVND (reference sequence). V was cut by 5 bases and J by 4 bases, with 20 bases left in between. CDR3 DNA: TGTGCCAGTAGTGAAAGTAGTGGGGGCCAGGGCTATGGCTACACCTTC. This encodes CASSESSGGQGYGYTF.

The V and J genes are TRBV27 and TRBJ2-7; TRBD1 matches at 11 bases. The CDR3 has 13 residues. Per the germline V gene, CDR1 is MNHEY and CDR2 is SMNVEV (reference sequence). The DNA for the CDR3 is TGTGCCAGCAGTATAGGACAGGGGGCGCCTTGGACCGTC. This gives the protein CASSIGQGAPWTV.

The chain couples TRBV25-1 to TRBJ2-1; D perhaps matches TRBD2 (6 bases). Germline V gene sequence: CDR1 MGHDK, CDR2 SYGVNS. Trimming removed 6 bases at V and 2 bases at J, with 11 bases between. CDR3 size: 14 residues. CDR3 DNA: TGTGCCAGCAGCGTTACTAGCCCCTACAATGAGCAGTTCTTC. It specifies CASSVTSPYNEQFF.

The table lists this clone with a count of one. The rearrangement joins TRBV6-1 to TRBJ1-1; D gene unclear. Looked up from germline, CDR1 is MNHNS and CDR2 is SASEGT. Trimming left V 0 bases short and J 4 bases short, with 9 bases between. CDR3 length: 14 residues. CDR3 nucleotides: TGTGCCAGCAGTGAAGCGGGCGGGGTCACTGAAGCTTTCTTT. Translating it yields CASSEAGGVTEAFF.

The chain employs TRBV9 and TRBJ2-5; D is perhaps TRBD1 (5 bases). The CDR3 covers 15 residues. The V end lost 1 base, the J end lost 5 bases, and 15 bases lay between the germline ends. The germline gives CDR1 SGDLS, CDR2 YYNGEE. Here the CDR3 reads CASSVTTGVVETQYF. In nucleotides, the CDR3 is TGTGCCAGCAGCGTAACAACAGGTGTGGTGGAGACCCAGTACTTC. The full variable domain, completed using reference TRBV9 and TRBJ2-5, is DSGVTQTPKHLITATGQRVTLRCSPRSGDLSVYWYQQSLDQGLQFLIQYYNGEERAKGNILERFSAQQFPDLHSELNLSSLELGDSALYFCASSVTTGVVETQYFGPGTRLLVL.

The gene calls are TRBV6-5 and TRBJ1-2; 7 bases map to TRBD1. The J segment lost 3 bases and the V segment lost 4 bases, leaving 2 bases of the junction unmatched. The CDR3 contains 13 residues. Per the germline V gene, CDR1 is MNHEY and CDR2 is SVGAGI. In DNA form, the CDR3 reads TGTGCCAGCAGTTGGGACAGCTACTATGGCTACACCTTC. Translation: CASSWDSYYGYTF.

V and J are TRBV11-3 and TRBJ2-1, with D maybe TRBD2 (6 bases). The CDR3 covers 15 residues. Trimming took 1 base from V and 9 from J, leaving 16 bases between them. The germline CDR1 and CDR2 sequences are SGHNT and YENEEA. The CDR3 nucleotides are TGTGCCAGCAGCTTAGCTTCCCGCTACGGGGGTGAGCAGTTCTTC. Translated, it gives CASSLASRYGGEQFF. The complete variable domain, with remaining parts taken from reference TRBV11-3 and TRBJ2-1, reads EAGVVQSPRYKIIEKKQPVAFWCNPISGHNTLYWYLQNLGQGPELLIRYENEEAVDDSQLPKDRFSAERLKGVDSTLKIQPAELGDSAVYLCASSLASRYGGEQFFGPGTRLTVL.

The chain is built from TRBV5-1 and TRBJ1-1; D is perhaps TRBD1 (5 bases). The CDR3 extends over 14 amino acids. Per the germline V gene, CDR1 is SGHRS and CDR2 is YFSETQ. V lost 4 bases to trimming and J lost 1 base, with 11 bases between them. CDR3 coding DNA: TGCGCCAGCAGCACCGGGGGGGGGAACACTGAAGCTTTCTTT. It translates to CASSTGGGNTEAFF.

The genes are TRBV2 and TRBJ2-3, with TRBD2 matching over 9 bases. This CDR3 has 14 amino acids. CDR1 is SNHLY, CDR2 FYNNEI, per germline. V shed 6 bases and J 6 bases; nucleotides not matched to a gene: 7. The chain's CDR3 is CASRIAGEADTQYF. As DNA, the CDR3 is TGTGCCAGCAGGATAGCGGGAGAGGCGGATACGCAGTATTTT.

V gene TRBV19 combines with J gene TRBJ1-2, with 7 nucleotides matching TRBD1. The CDR3 runs 18 residues. V lost 0 bases to trimming and J lost 4 bases; unmatched junction nucleotides: 14. Germline V gene data show CDR1 as LNHDA and CDR2 as SQIVND (reference sequence). The CDR3 spells CASSIDLGTATRRYGYTF. CDR3 DNA: TGTGCCAGTAGTATAGACCTCGGGACAGCTACTCGCCGCTATGGCTACACCTTC.

The chain uses TRBV7-9 and TRBJ1-1; weak D call: TRBD1 (6 bases). The ends were cut back, 5 bases at V and 6 bases at J, with 10 bases in the middle. This CDR3 has 12 residues. CDR1 and CDR2 (germline): SEHNR, FQNEAQ (reference sequence). CDR3 sequence (DNA): TGTGCCAGCAGCAAGGACAGCTCTGAAGCTTTCTTT. This codes for CASSKDSSEAFF. Full variable domain (rest looked up from reference TRBV7-9 and TRBJ1-1): DTGVSQNPRHKITKRGQNVTFRCDPISEHNRLYWYRQTLGQGPEFLTYFQNEAQLEKSRLLSDRFSAERPKGSFSTLEIQRTEQGDSAMYLCASSKDSSEAFFGQGTRLTVV.

The chain joins TRBV5-5 to TRBJ2-7; TRBD2 aligns across 12 bases. The germline V gene has CDR1 SGHKS and CDR2 YYEKEE (reference sequence). The CDR3 spans 16 residues. Germline trimming cut 4 bases from V and 2 bases from J; bases unmatched to any gene: 7. CDR3 sequence: CASSPWTSGNPYEQYF. In DNA, the CDR3 is TGTGCCAGCAGCCCGTGGACTAGCGGGAACCCCTACGAGCAGTACTTC.

The chain couples TRBV6-1 to TRBJ1-2, with a weak D call TRBD1 (6 bases). This CDR3 has 13 amino acids. V was cut by 4 bases and J by 8 bases, with 14 bases left in between. Germline V CDR1 and CDR2: MNHNS, SASEGT. The DNA of the CDR3 is TGTGCCAGCAGTGGAGCAAGGGGGTCGGGCTACACCTTC. It is translated as CASSGARGSGYTF.

The V and J genes are TRBV10-3 and TRBJ1-1; no definite D call. Trimming took off 4 bases at V and 0 bases at J, with 9 bases between the two ends. Looked up from germline, CDR1 is ENHRY and CDR2 is SYGVKD. CDR3 length equals 14 residues. CDR3 coding DNA: TGTGCCATCAGTGCCGGCGGGATGAACACTGAAGCTTTCTTT. Residues: CAISAGGMNTEAFF.

The chain combines TRBV5-1 with TRBJ1-2, with 7 bases aligning to TRBD1. Germline trimming cut 0 bases from V and 1 base from J; bases unmatched to any gene: 9. The CDR3 contains 17 residues. CDR1 SGHRS and CDR2 YFSETQ come from the germline V gene. For the CDR3, the DNA is TGCGCCAGCAGCTTGGTCGTAGCAGGGGGAGTTAACTATGGCTACACCTTC. As protein: CASSLVVAGGVNYGYTF.

This clone was picked up a small number of times. The chain has TRBV4-2 and TRBJ2-7; perhaps TRBD1 as D (6 bases). This CDR3 has 16 residues. Between the trimmed V and J ends, which lost 1 base and 0 bases, there was a span of 13 bases. Per the germline V gene, CDR1 is LGHNA and CDR2 is YNFKEQ. The CDR3 loop is CASSQAETGPSYEQYF. The CDR3 DNA reads as TGTGCCAGCAGCCAAGCAGAGACAGGACCCTCCTACGAGCAGTACTTC.

Notes on this clone: The junction shows a germline mismatch at one end, possibly a read error. The same CDR3 is also encoded by other DNA sequences in this sample. The V and J genes are TRBV2 and TRBJ1-6, with D unclear. CDR3 size: 17 residues. Germline CDR1 is SNHLY and CDR2 is FYNNEI. The CDR3 here is CASSGAGGTSYNSPLHF. CDR3 DNA sequence: TGTGCCAGCAGTGGGGCGGGCGGAACCTCCTATAATTCCCCCCTCCACTTT.

V and J are TRBV25-1 and TRBJ1-2, with D maybe TRBD1 (5 bases). This CDR3 has 16 residues. CDR1 and CDR2 from the germline V gene are MGHDK and SYGVNS. V was clipped by 2 bases and J by 6 bases, with 19 bases between them. This CDR3 is CASSENRDYVSHGYTF. As DNA, the CDR3 is TGTGCCAGCAGTGAAAACCGGGACTACGTTTCTCATGGCTACACCTTC.

The chain combines TRBV19 with TRBJ1-1; D unclear. Deletions cut 5 bases from V and 7 bases from J, with 8 bases between. The germline V gene has CDR1 LNHDA and CDR2 SQIVND (reference sequence). The CDR3 loop spans 11 amino acids. CDR3 coding DNA: TGTGCCAGTAGTTCAGATTATGAAGCTTTCTTT. It codes for CASSSDYEAFF.

The gene calls are TRBV5-1 and TRBJ1-1, with unresolved D. V lost 0 bases and J 0 bases, leaving 12 bases between the germline ends. The CDR3 runs to 16 residues. The germline V gene encodes CDR1 SGHRS and CDR2 YFSETQ. The CDR3 DNA sequence: TGCGCCAGCAGCTTGGTCAGTGGGCGATTGAACACTGAAGCTTTCTTT. This gives the protein CASSLVSGRLNTEAFF.

This clone has just a few counts. The chain recombines TRBV5-1 with TRBJ1-4; 8 bases match TRBD1. J lost 14 bases, V lost 2 bases, and 8 bases had no gene match. CDR3 size: 13 residues. Germline V gives CDR1 SGHRS, CDR2 YFSETQ. The CDR3 sequence is CASSFDNRGGLFF. CDR3 DNA: TGCGCCAGCAGCTTCGACAACAGGGGGGGGCTGTTTTTT.

The rearrangement links TRBV7-9 to TRBJ2-1; the D gene is possibly TRBD1 (5 bases). Trimming took 1 base from V and 7 from J, leaving 14 bases between them. The CDR3 covers 15 residues. Germline lookup yields CDR1 SEHNR and CDR2 FQNEAQ (reference sequence). The CDR3 nucleotides are TGTGCCAGCAGCTTAGAGGGTCCAGGGATTAATGAGCAGTTCTTC. Translating gives CASSLEGPGINEQFF.

The chain has TRBV7-9 and TRBJ1-2, with D possibly TRBD1 on 5 matching bases. Deletions cut 5 bases from V and 0 bases from J, with 13 bases between. The CDR3 sequence is 15 residues long. Germline lookup yields CDR1 SEHNR and CDR2 FQNEAQ (reference sequence). This chain's CDR3 is CASSPNRGANYGYTF. CDR3 sequence (DNA): TGTGCCAGCAGCCCCAACCGGGGGGCTAACTATGGCTACACCTTC.

The chain is built from TRBV19 and TRBJ1-1; no firm D call. Trimming pared 2 bases from V and 9 bases from J, leaving 7 bases between. The germline V gene encodes CDR1 LNHDA and CDR2 SQIVND (reference sequence). CDR3 length equals 11 residues. CDR3 in DNA: TGTGCCAGTAGTATACGGTTGAAAGCTTTCTTT. It translates to CASSIRLKAFF.

The rearrangement uses TRBV6-5 and TRBJ1-3; weak D call: TRBD1 (5 bases). The CDR3 is made up of 15 amino acids. Germline CDR1 reads MNHEY; CDR2 reads SVGAGI. The V end was cut by 6 bases, the J end by 0 bases, with 12 bases between. Here the CDR3 DNA reads TGTGCCAGCAGCGGTTCAGGGCGCTCTGGAAACACCATATATTTT. This sequence encodes CASSGSGRSGNTIYF.

The V gene is TRBV6-1, the J gene TRBJ1-4; a weak D match, TRBD1 (6 bases). The CDR3 covers 15 residues. Germline CDR1 and CDR2: MNHNS and SASEGT. V was pared by 4 bases and J by 5 bases, with 14 bases between. CDR3 sequence reads: CASSVRTAGNEKLFF. CDR3 bases: TGTGCCAGCAGTGTTAGGACAGCGGGAAATGAAAAACTGTTTTTT.

This chain links TRBV18 with TRBJ2-3, with D possibly being TRBD1 (6 bases). CDR1 and CDR2 from the germline V gene are KGHSH and LQKENI. The CDR3 loop spans 14 amino acids. With 2 bases removed from V and 2 bases from J, the gap between germline ends came to 8 bases. In nucleotides, the CDR3 is TGTGCCAGCTCACCAGGGACAATCACAGATACGCAGTATTTT. This sequence encodes CASSPGTITDTQYF.